Listed below are T cell receptor beta chains from one sample, sequenced in a study of T cells in Graves' hyperthyroidism and ophthalmopathy. TCRdb analysed the multiplex PCR reads with MiXCR anew, one entry per CDR3 protein. The sample gives approximately 530,000 distinct CDR3 sequences, 15% to 20% of which show up once; 45% to 50% is in the top ten. The sample taken for sequencing was blood. These TCRs come from a man in his forties or fifties with Graves' ophthalmopathy. CDR3s include the opening cysteine and the closing phenylalanine or tryptophan. The order of the fields is clone size, V gene, D gene, J gene, CDR3 DNA, CDR3 protein. A D gene is named only where the DNA matches it firmly. Part of the rows lack a size; the others show once, few, many or a class for expanded clones.

abundance: many
v_gene: TRBV7-2
d_gene: NA
j_gene: TRBJ2-3
CDR3nt: TGTGCCAGCAGCTTCCCGTGGGCTACGCAGTATTTT
CDR3aa: CASSFPWATQYF

abundance: NA
v_gene: TRBV27
d_gene: TRBD2
j_gene: TRBJ2-3
CDR3nt: TGTGCCAGCAGTTTGGGGCTAGCGGGAGTACCAGATACGCAGTATTTT
CDR3aa: CASSLGLAGVPDTQYF

abundance: few
v_gene: TRBV5-4
d_gene: NA
j_gene: TRBJ2-5
CDR3nt: TGTGCCAGCGCCGGGTCCCCCCAAGAGACCCAGTACTTC
CDR3aa: CASAGSPQETQYF

abundance: NA
v_gene: TRBV20-1
d_gene: NA
j_gene: TRBJ2-4
CDR3nt: TGCAGTGCTAGAGTGGGGGCCAAAAACATTCAGTACTTC
CDR3aa: CSARVGAKNIQYF

abundance: NA
v_gene: TRBV14
d_gene: NA
j_gene: TRBJ2-3
CDR3nt: TGTGCCAGCAGCCAAGTTCTAGGGACCACAGATACGCAGTATTTT
CDR3aa: CASSQVLGTTDTQYF

abundance: many
v_gene: TRBV5-1
d_gene: NA
j_gene: TRBJ2-7
CDR3nt: TGCGCCAGCAGCGTAGCGTCTACCTACGAGCAGTACTTC
CDR3aa: CASSVASTYEQYF

abundance: NA
v_gene: TRBV6-2/TRBV6-3
d_gene: NA
j_gene: TRBJ2-7
CDR3nt: TGTGCCAGCAGGGACGAATTATACGAGCAGTACTTC
CDR3aa: CASRDELYEQYF

abundance: few
v_gene: TRBV7-9
d_gene: NA
j_gene: TRBJ1-6
CDR3nt: TGTGCCAGCAGCTTCGGCCAGGGCTCTCATTCACCCCTCCACTTT
CDR3aa: CASSFGQGSHSPLHF

abundance: NA
v_gene: TRBV5-8
d_gene: TRBD1
j_gene: TRBJ2-7
CDR3nt: TGTGCCAGCAGCACCGACAGGGCACTTCGTGAGCAGTACTTC
CDR3aa: CASSTDRALREQYF

abundance: many
v_gene: TRBV27
d_gene: TRBD2
j_gene: TRBJ2-1
CDR3nt: TGTGCCAGCACTGTTGCGGGAGCGGGGAATGAGCAGTTCTTC
CDR3aa: CASTVAGAGNEQFF

abundance: few
v_gene: TRBV7-9
d_gene: NA
j_gene: TRBJ2-7
CDR3nt: TGTGCCAGCAACTACCTGGACTACGAGCAGTACTTC
CDR3aa: CASNYLDYEQYF

abundance: NA
v_gene: TRBV12-3/TRBV12-4
d_gene: TRBD2
j_gene: TRBJ2-1
CDR3nt: TGTGCCATCAATAACGGGAGGAGCTCCTACGATGAGCAGTTCTTC
CDR3aa: CAINNGRSSYDEQFF

abundance: few
v_gene: TRBV7-6
d_gene: NA
j_gene: TRBJ2-2
CDR3nt: TGTGCCAGCAGTATACCCCCAGAAGCGGGTATCGGCACCGGGGAGCTGTTTTTT
CDR3aa: CASSIPPEAGIGTGELFF

abundance: many
v_gene: TRBV2
d_gene: NA
j_gene: TRBJ2-1
CDR3nt: TGTGCCAGCAGTTCAAACGGATACAATGAGCAGTTCTTC
CDR3aa: CASSSNGYNEQFF

abundance: few
v_gene: TRBV3-1
d_gene: TRBD2
j_gene: TRBJ2-7
CDR3nt: TGTGCCAGCAGCCATCAGACTAGCGGGAGTCCCTACGAGCAGTACTTC
CDR3aa: CASSHQTSGSPYEQYF

abundance: many
v_gene: TRBV28
d_gene: TRBD2
j_gene: TRBJ2-3
CDR3nt: TGTGCCAGCAGCCAACTAGCGGGAGTCCCAGATACGCAGTATTTT
CDR3aa: CASSQLAGVPDTQYF

abundance: many
v_gene: TRBV2
d_gene: NA
j_gene: TRBJ2-1
CDR3nt: TGTGCCAGCAGCCCCCATGGGGGGCCCTACAATGAGCAGTTCTTC
CDR3aa: CASSPHGGPYNEQFF

abundance: NA
v_gene: TRBV5-1
d_gene: NA
j_gene: TRBJ1-1
CDR3nt: TGCGCCAGCAAGGGGGGGATCACTGAAGCTTTCTTT
CDR3aa: CASKGGITEAFF

abundance: NA
v_gene: TRBV9
d_gene: TRBD1
j_gene: TRBJ2-2
CDR3nt: TGTGCCAGCAGCGATGGGACAGGGTTAGCCGGGGAGCTGTTTTTT
CDR3aa: CASSDGTGLAGELFF

abundance: NA
v_gene: TRBV10-1
d_gene: NA
j_gene: TRBJ1-2
CDR3nt: TGCGCCAGCAGTGACGGGTTGGGCTATGGCTACACCTTC
CDR3aa: CASSDGLGYGYTF

abundance: NA
v_gene: TRBV7-8
d_gene: TRBD2
j_gene: TRBJ2-3
CDR3nt: TGTGCCAGCAGCATCGGCGGGGGGGTCGGGGTAGATACGCAGTATTTT
CDR3aa: CASSIGGGVGVDTQYF

abundance: many
v_gene: TRBV5-1
d_gene: NA
j_gene: TRBJ1-1
CDR3nt: TGCGCCAGCAGCTCTCGTAGTTTCGACACTGAAGCTTTCTTT
CDR3aa: CASSSRSFDTEAFF

abundance: few
v_gene: TRBV7-2
d_gene: NA
j_gene: TRBJ1-5
CDR3nt: TGTGCCAGCAGCTTTATGGGCGCAGGGAGCAATCAGCCCCAGCATTTT
CDR3aa: CASSFMGAGSNQPQHF

abundance: NA
v_gene: TRBV19
d_gene: NA
j_gene: TRBJ2-7
CDR3nt: TGTGCCAGTAGTATAAGAGGGGGTTGGCAGTACTTC
CDR3aa: CASSIRGGWQYF

abundance: few
v_gene: TRBV7-9
d_gene: NA
j_gene: TRBJ1-2
CDR3nt: TGTGCCAGCAGCTTAGGGGGTGAATATGGCTACACCTTC
CDR3aa: CASSLGGEYGYTF

abundance: many
v_gene: TRBV12-5
d_gene: TRBD2
j_gene: TRBJ2-3
CDR3nt: TGTGCTACCACTAGCGGGGGCACAGATACGCAGTATTTT
CDR3aa: CATTSGGTDTQYF

abundance: few
v_gene: TRBV3-1
d_gene: NA
j_gene: TRBJ2-1
CDR3nt: TGTGCCAGCAGCCAAGAACAAGTACCTAATGAGCAGTTCTTC
CDR3aa: CASSQEQVPNEQFF

abundance: few
v_gene: TRBV30
d_gene: TRBD2
j_gene: TRBJ2-5
CDR3nt: TGTGCCTGGAGGAATAGCGGGGCGCAGCAAGAGACCCAGTACTTC
CDR3aa: CAWRNSGAQQETQYF

abundance: few
v_gene: TRBV6-5
d_gene: TRBD1
j_gene: TRBJ1-4
CDR3nt: TGTGCCAGCAGTTACTCGACAGGGGGTACACTGTTTTTT
CDR3aa: CASSYSTGGTLFF

abundance: many
v_gene: TRBV12-3/TRBV12-4
d_gene: NA
j_gene: TRBJ2-1
CDR3nt: TGTGCCAGCACCCCCGGGCGCTCCTACAATGAGCAGTTCTTC
CDR3aa: CASTPGRSYNEQFF

abundance: few
v_gene: TRBV10-3
d_gene: NA
j_gene: TRBJ1-6
CDR3nt: TGTGCCGTCCGCGGGGGGTTGGGATCACCCCTCCACTTT
CDR3aa: CAVRGGLGSPLHF

abundance: few
v_gene: TRBV20-1
d_gene: NA
j_gene: TRBJ2-1
CDR3nt: TGCAGTGCTAGAGACCAAAGAACTCATTACAATGAGCAGTTCTTC
CDR3aa: CSARDQRTHYNEQFF

abundance: few
v_gene: TRBV2
d_gene: TRBD2
j_gene: TRBJ2-3
CDR3nt: TGTGCCAGCAGCTGGAGGTTAGCGGGGGGGCTAGCGTATAGCACAGATACGCAGTATTTT
CDR3aa: CASSWRLAGGLAYSTDTQYF

abundance: NA
v_gene: TRBV20-1
d_gene: TRBD1
j_gene: TRBJ2-7
CDR3nt: TGCAGTTCAACCGGGACAGAGAATTCCTACGAGCAGTACTTC
CDR3aa: CSSTGTENSYEQYF

abundance: few
v_gene: TRBV10-3
d_gene: TRBD1
j_gene: TRBJ1-1
CDR3nt: TGTGCCATCCGGGACAGGGCCCTGAACACTGAAGCTTTCTTT
CDR3aa: CAIRDRALNTEAFF

abundance: few
v_gene: TRBV6-1
d_gene: NA
j_gene: TRBJ2-3
CDR3nt: TGTGCCAGCAGCCGAAATCTAGCAGATACGCAGTATTTT
CDR3aa: CASSRNLADTQYF

abundance: NA
v_gene: TRBV30
d_gene: NA
j_gene: TRBJ2-6
CDR3nt: TGTGCCTGGAGTGAGGGGACCCGGATTGGGGCCAACGTCCTGACTTTC
CDR3aa: CAWSEGTRIGANVLTF

abundance: NA
v_gene: TRBV6-1
d_gene: TRBD2
j_gene: TRBJ2-7
CDR3nt: TGTGCCAGCAGGCCCGGGACTAGCGGACTCTCCTACGAGCAGTACTTC
CDR3aa: CASRPGTSGLSYEQYF

abundance: NA
v_gene: TRBV7-2
d_gene: NA
j_gene: TRBJ2-7
CDR3nt: TGTGCCAGCAGCTACACACCGGGACACTTAGACTCCTACGAGCAGTACTTC
CDR3aa: CASSYTPGHLDSYEQYF

abundance: few
v_gene: TRBV20-1
d_gene: NA
j_gene: TRBJ1-5
CDR3nt: TGCAGTGCTAGACCTGGACTCGGAGATCAGCCCCAGCATTTT
CDR3aa: CSARPGLGDQPQHF

abundance: many
v_gene: TRBV7-2
d_gene: NA
j_gene: TRBJ1-1
CDR3nt: TGTGCCAGCAGCTCTTACAGGGCCTCCGACTCCATCACTGAAGCTTTCTTT
CDR3aa: CASSSYRASDSITEAFF

abundance: NA
v_gene: TRBV7-2
d_gene: NA
j_gene: TRBJ2-3
CDR3nt: TGTGCCAGCAGCTTAGGACGGCGGCGCGTAACTAGCACAGATACGCAGTATTTT
CDR3aa: CASSLGRRRVTSTDTQYF

abundance: many
v_gene: TRBV5-1
d_gene: NA
j_gene: TRBJ2-5
CDR3nt: TGTGCCAGCAGCTTAGGCCTAGCAGACCAAGAGACCCAGTACTTC
CDR3aa: CASSLGLADQETQYF

abundance: many
v_gene: TRBV11-2
d_gene: NA
j_gene: TRBJ2-5
CDR3nt: TGTGCCAGCAGCTTAGATTCAGGGGCGTCGAAGTACTTC
CDR3aa: CASSLDSGASKYF

abundance: few
v_gene: TRBV6-2/TRBV6-3
d_gene: NA
j_gene: TRBJ1-2
CDR3nt: TGTGCCAGCAGTCGAGACTCTATGAATAACTATGGCTACACCTTC
CDR3aa: CASSRDSMNNYGYTF